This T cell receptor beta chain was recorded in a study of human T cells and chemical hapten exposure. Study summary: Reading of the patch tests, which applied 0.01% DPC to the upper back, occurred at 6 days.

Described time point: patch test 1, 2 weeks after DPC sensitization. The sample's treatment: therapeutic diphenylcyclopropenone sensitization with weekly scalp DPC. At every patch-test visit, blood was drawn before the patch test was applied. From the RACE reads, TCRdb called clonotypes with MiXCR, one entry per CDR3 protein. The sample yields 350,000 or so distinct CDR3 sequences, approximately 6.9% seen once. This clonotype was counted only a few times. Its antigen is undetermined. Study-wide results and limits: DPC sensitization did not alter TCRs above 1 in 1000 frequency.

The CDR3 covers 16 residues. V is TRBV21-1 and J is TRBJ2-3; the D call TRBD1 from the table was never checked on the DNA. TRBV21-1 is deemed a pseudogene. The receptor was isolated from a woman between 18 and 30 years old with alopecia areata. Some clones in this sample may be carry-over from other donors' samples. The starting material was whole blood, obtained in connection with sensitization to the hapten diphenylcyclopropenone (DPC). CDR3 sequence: CASGDRSPLGTDTQYF. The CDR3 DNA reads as TGTGCCAGCGGGGACAGGTCCCCTCTTGGCACAGATACGCAGTATTTT.